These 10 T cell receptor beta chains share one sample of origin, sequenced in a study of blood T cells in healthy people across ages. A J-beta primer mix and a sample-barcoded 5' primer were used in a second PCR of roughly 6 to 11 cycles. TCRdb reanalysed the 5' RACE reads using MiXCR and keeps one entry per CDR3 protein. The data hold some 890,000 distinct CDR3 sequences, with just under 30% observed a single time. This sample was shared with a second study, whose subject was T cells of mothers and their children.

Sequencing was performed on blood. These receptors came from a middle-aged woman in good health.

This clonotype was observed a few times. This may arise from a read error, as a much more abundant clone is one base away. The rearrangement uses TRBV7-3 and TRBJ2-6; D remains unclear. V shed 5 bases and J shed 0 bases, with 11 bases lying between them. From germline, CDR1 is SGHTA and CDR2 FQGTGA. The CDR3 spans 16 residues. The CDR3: CASSPFWNSGANVLTF. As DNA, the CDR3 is TGTGCCAGCAGCCCCTTTTGGAACTCTGGGGCCAACGTCCTGACTTTC.

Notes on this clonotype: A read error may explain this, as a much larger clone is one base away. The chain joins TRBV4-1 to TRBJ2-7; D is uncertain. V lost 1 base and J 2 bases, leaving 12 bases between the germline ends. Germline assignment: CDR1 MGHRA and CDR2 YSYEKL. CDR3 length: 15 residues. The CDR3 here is CASSQGSEQTYEQYF. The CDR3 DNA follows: TGCGCCAGCAGCCAAGGGTCGGAACAGACCTACGAGCAGTACTTC.

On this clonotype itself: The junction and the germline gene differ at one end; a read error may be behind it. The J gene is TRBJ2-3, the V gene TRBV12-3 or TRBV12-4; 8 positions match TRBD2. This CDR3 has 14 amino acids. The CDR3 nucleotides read TGTGCCAGCAGATCCAGCGGGAGAGCAGATATGCAGTATTTT. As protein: CASRSSGRADMQYF.

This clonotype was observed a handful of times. The CDR3 sequence is CASNRQGAIVLGNEQFF. The CDR3 DNA follows: TGTGCCAGCAACAGACAGGGGGCTATAGTTCTCGGTAATGAGCAGTTCTTC. The chain couples TRBV13 to TRBJ2-1; 10 positions match TRBD1. CDR3 length equals 17 residues. Looked up from germline, CDR1 is PRHDT and CDR2 is FYEKMQ (reference sequence). Trimming removed 7 bases from V and 7 bases from J; junction bases left unmatched: 16.

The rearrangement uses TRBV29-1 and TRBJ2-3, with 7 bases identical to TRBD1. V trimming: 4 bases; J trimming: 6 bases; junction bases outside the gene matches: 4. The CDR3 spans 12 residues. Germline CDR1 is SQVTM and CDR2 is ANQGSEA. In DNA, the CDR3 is TGCAGCGTTGGACAGGGTGGGGATACGCAGTATTTT. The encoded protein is CSVGQGGDTQYF.

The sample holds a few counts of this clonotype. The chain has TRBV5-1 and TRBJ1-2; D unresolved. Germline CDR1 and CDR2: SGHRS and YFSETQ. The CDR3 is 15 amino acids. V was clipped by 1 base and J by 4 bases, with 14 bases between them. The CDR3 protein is CASSLKGSSFYGYTF. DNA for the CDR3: TGCGCCAGCAGCTTGAAAGGCAGTTCCTTCTATGGCTACACCTTC.

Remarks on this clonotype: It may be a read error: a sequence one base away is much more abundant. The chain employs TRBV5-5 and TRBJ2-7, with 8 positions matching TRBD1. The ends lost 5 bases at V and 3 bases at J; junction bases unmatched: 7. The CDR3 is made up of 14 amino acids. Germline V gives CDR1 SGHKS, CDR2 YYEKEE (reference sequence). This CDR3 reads CASRRDRWVYEQYF. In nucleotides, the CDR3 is TGTGCCAGCAGGCGGGACAGGTGGGTCTACGAGCAGTACTTC.

The CDR3 DNA reads TGTGCCACCAAAACGGGGAGACAGGGGAACACTGAAGCTTTCTTT. This translates into CATKTGRQGNTEAFF. V is TRBV12-3 or TRBV12-4 and J is TRBJ1-1; 7 bases are a match to TRBD1. V lost 10 bases and J lost 1; bases outside the gene matches: 12. The CDR3 totals 15 residues.

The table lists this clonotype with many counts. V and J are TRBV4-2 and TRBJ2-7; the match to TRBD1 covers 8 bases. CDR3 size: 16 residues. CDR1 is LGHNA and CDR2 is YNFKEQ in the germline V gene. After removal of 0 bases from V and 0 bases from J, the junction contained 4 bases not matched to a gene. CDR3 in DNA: TGTGCCAGCAGCCAAGATGGGACAGGTACCTCCTACGAGCAGTACTTC. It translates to CASSQDGTGTSYEQYF.

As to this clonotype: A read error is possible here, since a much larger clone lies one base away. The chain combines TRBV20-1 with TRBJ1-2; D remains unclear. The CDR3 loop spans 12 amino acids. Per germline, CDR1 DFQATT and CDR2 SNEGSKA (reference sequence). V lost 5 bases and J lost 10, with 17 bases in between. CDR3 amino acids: CSAGGYSGDYTF. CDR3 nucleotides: TGCAGTGCTGGTGGTTACTCCGGCGACTACACCTTC.